A selection of T cell receptor beta chains follows, all from one sample in a study of cytomegalovirus exposure and HLA in healthy donors. Sequencing used immunoSEQ multiplex PCR; TCRdb keeps in-frame clones, though not all of them. The sample has some 160,000 clones; around 10% are singletons. The sequenced material came from PBMCs. The receptors come from a male donor in good health and CMV-seronegative. Each CDR3 is given with its conserved first and last residue. Each record gives: CDR3 protein, CDR3 DNA, V gene, J gene, clone size, D gene. The D gene is left open where the match is weak. Some rows have no size entry. The others give once, few or many, or a class for an expanded clone.

cdr3_aa: CASSPDRTNTEAFF; cdr3_nt: TGTGCCAGCTCTCCAGACAGGACGAACACTGAAGCTTTCTTT; v_call: TRBV18; j_call: TRBJ1-1; clone_size: few; d_call: -
cdr3_aa: CASSLYSGQSYEQYF; cdr3_nt: TGTGCCAGCAGCTTATACTCTGGACAGTCTTACGAGCAGTACTTC; v_call: TRBV7-3; j_call: TRBJ2-7; clone_size: -; d_call: -
cdr3_aa: CASSPLSEAFF; cdr3_nt: TGTGCCAGCAGCCCTCTGTCTGAAGCTTTCTTT; v_call: TRBV7-9; j_call: TRBJ1-1; clone_size: few; d_call: -
cdr3_aa: CASSNEGQGRTEAFF; cdr3_nt: TGTGCCAGCAGCAATGAAGGACAGGGGAGGACTGAAGCTTTCTTT; v_call: TRBV7-2; j_call: TRBJ1-1; clone_size: few; d_call: TRBD1
cdr3_aa: CASSPHSGGQETQYF; cdr3_nt: TGTGCCAGCAGCCCTCATAGCGGGGGCCAAGAGACCCAGTACTTC; v_call: TRBV7-3; j_call: TRBJ2-5; clone_size: -; d_call: TRBD2
cdr3_aa: CASSVVAGNNSPLHF; cdr3_nt: TGTGCCAGCAGCGTAGTGGCAGGGAATAATTCACCCCTCCACTTT; v_call: TRBV9; j_call: TRBJ1-6; clone_size: few; d_call: -
cdr3_aa: CASSQGQASGNTIYF; cdr3_nt: TGTGCCAGCAGCCAAGGACAGGCCTCTGGAAACACCATATATTTT; v_call: TRBV4-2; j_call: TRBJ1-3; clone_size: few; d_call: -
cdr3_aa: CASSLGGNQETQYF; cdr3_nt: TGTGCCAGCAGCTTAGGAGGCAACCAAGAGACCCAGTACTTC; v_call: TRBV7-9; j_call: TRBJ2-5; clone_size: -; d_call: -
cdr3_aa: CASSRKWDRPYNGQFF; cdr3_nt: TGTGCCAGCAGCCGGAAGTGGGACAGGCCCTACAATGGGCAGTTCTTC; v_call: TRBV14; j_call: TRBJ2-1; clone_size: few; d_call: TRBD1
cdr3_aa: CASSLVGQGRLGNDSPLHF; cdr3_nt: TGTGCCAGCAGCTTAGTGGGACAGGGCCGTCTGGGAAACGATTCACCCCTCCACTTT; v_call: TRBV7-9; j_call: TRBJ1-6; clone_size: few; d_call: TRBD1
cdr3_aa: CASSPLAAGAYEQYF; cdr3_nt: TGTGCCAGCAGTCCACTAGCAGCTGGGGCGTACGAGCAGTACTTC; v_call: TRBV28; j_call: TRBJ2-7; clone_size: few; d_call: -
cdr3_aa: CASNRGGSSTDTQYF; cdr3_nt: TGTGCCAGCAACAGGGGCGGTTCTAGCACAGATACGCAGTATTTT; v_call: TRBV11-1; j_call: TRBJ2-3; clone_size: few; d_call: TRBD1
cdr3_aa: CASSAGTGYYGYTF; cdr3_nt: TGTGCCAGCAGCGCTGGGACAGGGTACTATGGCTACACCTTC; v_call: TRBV9; j_call: TRBJ1-2; clone_size: few; d_call: TRBD1
cdr3_aa: CASSFMHSDTGELFF; cdr3_nt: TGTGCCAGCAGCTTTATGCATAGCGACACCGGGGAGCTGTTTTTT; v_call: TRBV5-6; j_call: TRBJ2-2; clone_size: few; d_call: -
cdr3_aa: CATGTSGARSYEQYF; cdr3_nt: TGTGCCACGGGGACTAGCGGGGCCCGCTCCTACGAGCAGTACTTC; v_call: TRBV15; j_call: TRBJ2-7; clone_size: few; d_call: TRBD2
cdr3_aa: CASSSQGERSYEQYF; cdr3_nt: TGTGCCAGTAGTTCACAGGGGGAAAGGTCCTACGAGCAGTACTTC; v_call: TRBV19; j_call: TRBJ2-7; clone_size: few; d_call: TRBD1
cdr3_aa: CASSLQQGKAFF; cdr3_nt: TGTGCCAGCAGCCTCCAACAGGGGAAAGCTTTCTTT; v_call: TRBV14; j_call: TRBJ1-1; clone_size: few; d_call: TRBD1
cdr3_aa: CASSTSGGAVGEQFF; cdr3_nt: TGTGCCAGCAGTACTAGCGGGGGGGCCGTCGGTGAGCAGTTCTTC; v_call: TRBV28; j_call: TRBJ2-1; clone_size: -; d_call: TRBD2
cdr3_aa: CASSLASGGKETQYF; cdr3_nt: TGTGCCAGCAGCTTGGCCTCAGGTGGAAAAGAGACCCAGTACTTC; v_call: TRBV5-4; j_call: TRBJ2-5; clone_size: -; d_call: -
cdr3_aa: CASSLEERGGSYNEQFF; cdr3_nt: TGTGCCAGCAGTTTAGAAGAGCGGGGGGGCTCCTACAATGAGCAGTTCTTC; v_call: TRBV27; j_call: TRBJ2-1; clone_size: -; d_call: TRBD2
cdr3_aa: CASSLGRATEAFF; cdr3_nt: TGTGCCAGCAGCTTGGGCAGGGCCACTGAAGCTTTCTTT; v_call: TRBV5-4; j_call: TRBJ1-1; clone_size: few; d_call: -
cdr3_aa: CASSLSRVDTQYF; cdr3_nt: TGTGCCAGCAGTCTTAGCAGGGTGGACACCCAGTACTTC; v_call: TRBV7-2; j_call: TRBJ2-5; clone_size: -; d_call: -
cdr3_aa: CASSEARQSTEAFF; cdr3_nt: TGTGCCAGCAGTGAAGCAAGACAGAGCACTGAAGCTTTCTTT; v_call: TRBV6-1; j_call: TRBJ1-1; clone_size: -; d_call: -
cdr3_aa: CASSYGLAGGYYNEQFF; cdr3_nt: TGTGCCAGCAGCTACGGACTAGCGGGGGGGTACTACAATGAGCAGTTCTTC; v_call: TRBV7-2; j_call: TRBJ2-1; clone_size: few; d_call: TRBD2
cdr3_aa: CASSLGTSTDTQYF; cdr3_nt: TGCGCCAGCAGCCTTGGGACTAGCACAGATACGCAGTATTTT; v_call: TRBV4-1; j_call: TRBJ2-3; clone_size: -; d_call: -
cdr3_aa: CAILANTIYF; cdr3_nt: TGTGCCATCCTGGCAAACACCATATATTTT; v_call: TRBV10-3; j_call: TRBJ1-3; clone_size: few; d_call: -
cdr3_aa: CASSKSQAQETQYF; cdr3_nt: TGTGCCAGCAGCAAATCACAGGCCCAAGAGACCCAGTACTTC; v_call: TRBV9; j_call: TRBJ2-5; clone_size: few; d_call: -
cdr3_aa: CASSQVYTPAEAFF; cdr3_nt: TGCGCCAGCAGCCAAGTATATACGCCAGCTGAAGCTTTCTTT; v_call: TRBV4-1; j_call: TRBJ1-1; clone_size: -; d_call: -
cdr3_aa: CASSPRTGEAFF; cdr3_nt: TGTGCCAGCAGTCCCCGGACAGGTGAAGCTTTCTTT; v_call: TRBV6-5; j_call: TRBJ1-1; clone_size: -; d_call: TRBD1
cdr3_aa: CASSLLAGETEAFF; cdr3_nt: TGTGCCAGCAGTTTGCTGGCGGGGGAGACTGAAGCTTTCTTT; v_call: TRBV28; j_call: TRBJ1-1; clone_size: few; d_call: -
cdr3_aa: CSVVGGMSTEAFF; cdr3_nt: TGCAGCGTTGTAGGGGGCATGAGCACTGAAGCTTTCTTT; v_call: TRBV29-1; j_call: TRBJ1-1; clone_size: few; d_call: TRBD1
cdr3_aa: CASSQEGAGGQGNIQYF; cdr3_nt: TGCGCCAGCAGCCAGGAGGGAGCTGGGGGACAGGGAAACATTCAGTACTTC; v_call: TRBV4-3; j_call: TRBJ2-4; clone_size: once; d_call: TRBD1
cdr3_aa: CASSLTGTGGAGQPQHF; cdr3_nt: TGTGCCAGCAGCCTCACCGGGACAGGGGGCGCCGGGCAGCCCCAGCATTTT; v_call: TRBV27; j_call: TRBJ1-5; clone_size: few; d_call: TRBD1
cdr3_aa: CASSLGQGMRSYEQYF; cdr3_nt: TGTGCCAGCAGCTTAGGGCAGGGGATGAGATCCTACGAGCAGTACTTC; v_call: TRBV11-2; j_call: TRBJ2-7; clone_size: few; d_call: -
cdr3_aa: CASSPDMGQVNEQFF; cdr3_nt: TGTGCCAGCAGCCCGGATATGGGACAGGTGAATGAGCAGTTCTTC; v_call: TRBV7-8; j_call: TRBJ2-1; clone_size: few; d_call: TRBD1
cdr3_aa: CASTVAMGGGQETQYF; cdr3_nt: TGTGCCAGCACTGTAGCTATGGGGGGGGGTCAAGAGACCCAGTACTTC; v_call: TRBV6-1; j_call: TRBJ2-5; clone_size: -; d_call: TRBD2
cdr3_aa: CASSRGGTGESPLHF; cdr3_nt: TGTGCCAGCAGCCGGGGAGGGACAGGGGAATCACCCCTCCACTTT; v_call: TRBV4-2; j_call: TRBJ1-6; clone_size: -; d_call: TRBD1
cdr3_aa: CASSDSGGTDTQYF; cdr3_nt: TGTGCCAGCAGTGACTCGGGCGGCACAGATACGCAGTATTTT; v_call: TRBV6-4; j_call: TRBJ2-3; clone_size: few; d_call: -
cdr3_aa: CASSEAGKDTARGELAKNIQYF; cdr3_nt: TGTGCCAGCAGTGAAGCGGGGAAGGACACGGCCAGGGGTGAACTAGCCAAAAACATTCAGTACTTC; v_call: TRBV6-1; j_call: TRBJ2-4; clone_size: few; d_call: -
cdr3_aa: CASSPTTSGGHHEQYF; cdr3_nt: TGTGCCAGCAGCCCGACGACTAGCGGGGGTCACCACGAGCAGTACTTC; v_call: TRBV7-6; j_call: TRBJ2-7; clone_size: -; d_call: TRBD2
cdr3_aa: CASQTRDSNQPQHF; cdr3_nt: TGTGCCAGTCAGACCAGGGACTCCAATCAGCCCCAGCATTTT; v_call: TRBV19; j_call: TRBJ1-5; clone_size: few; d_call: -
cdr3_aa: CASSDSRGRNEQFF; cdr3_nt: TGTGCCAGCAGTGACTCGAGAGGGAGGAATGAGCAGTTCTTC; v_call: TRBV6-4; j_call: TRBJ2-1; clone_size: -; d_call: -
cdr3_aa: CASGSGQGIYEQYF; cdr3_nt: TGTGCCAGTGGGTCGGGGCAGGGGATCTACGAGCAGTACTTC; v_call: TRBV19; j_call: TRBJ2-7; clone_size: few; d_call: -
cdr3_aa: CASSPSPGSGYTF; cdr3_nt: TGCGCCAGCAGCCCATCCCCGGGGAGTGGCTACACCTTC; v_call: TRBV5-1; j_call: TRBJ1-2; clone_size: few; d_call: -
cdr3_aa: CAWSSRVWSYGYTF; cdr3_nt: TGTGCCTGGAGTTCGCGAGTCTGGTCCTATGGCTACACCTTC; v_call: TRBV30; j_call: TRBJ1-2; clone_size: few; d_call: -
cdr3_aa: CAIRTDSSYNSPLHF; cdr3_nt: TGTGCCATCAGGACAGACTCCTCCTATAATTCACCCCTCCACTTT; v_call: TRBV10-3; j_call: TRBJ1-6; clone_size: -; d_call: -
cdr3_aa: CAISDVTGIPGTGELFF; cdr3_nt: TGTGCCATCAGTGATGTGACAGGCATCCCGGGGACCGGGGAGCTGTTTTTT; v_call: TRBV10-3; j_call: TRBJ2-2; clone_size: -; d_call: -
cdr3_aa: CASSSQNSYEQYF; cdr3_nt: TGCGCCAGCAGTTCACAAAATTCCTACGAGCAGTACTTC; v_call: TRBV4-1; j_call: TRBJ2-7; clone_size: -; d_call: -
cdr3_aa: CASSSRFLGLTGNTIYF; cdr3_nt: TGTGCCAGCAGCTCCCGCTTCCTGGGGCTAACAGGAAACACCATATATTTT; v_call: TRBV11-2; j_call: TRBJ1-3; clone_size: once; d_call: -
cdr3_aa: CASSFPFRDWGAGYTF; cdr3_nt: TGTGCCAGCAGCTTCCCTTTCAGAGATTGGGGAGCTGGCTACACCTTC; v_call: TRBV7-3; j_call: TRBJ1-2; clone_size: few; d_call: -
cdr3_aa: CASSLNRQGGSDEQFF; cdr3_nt: TGTGCCAGCAGCTTAAATCGACAGGGGGGCAGCGATGAGCAGTTCTTC; v_call: TRBV5-4; j_call: TRBJ2-1; clone_size: few; d_call: TRBD1
cdr3_aa: CASRDTSRTGELFF; cdr3_nt: TGTGCCAGCAGGGATACTAGCCGCACCGGGGAGCTGTTTTTT; v_call: TRBV7-2; j_call: TRBJ2-2; clone_size: -; d_call: -
cdr3_aa: CASSLAPGQQRYVGAQYF; cdr3_nt: TGTGCCAGCAGTTTAGCCCCCGGGCAGCAGCGTTACGTCGGGGCCCAGTACTTC; v_call: TRBV28; j_call: TRBJ2-5; clone_size: -; d_call: -
cdr3_aa: CAWSAGGTEAFF; cdr3_nt: TGTGCCTGGAGTGCCGGGGGCACTGAAGCTTTCTTT; v_call: TRBV30; j_call: TRBJ1-1; clone_size: -; d_call: -
cdr3_aa: CASSSQGVNTGELFF; cdr3_nt: TGTGCCAGCAGTTCACAGGGAGTGAACACCGGGGAGCTGTTTTTT; v_call: TRBV28; j_call: TRBJ2-2; clone_size: few; d_call: -
cdr3_aa: CASSLFFRGRGTEAFF; cdr3_nt: TGTGCCAGCAGCTTGTTCTTCAGGGGCAGAGGGACTGAAGCTTTCTTT; v_call: TRBV5-4; j_call: TRBJ1-1; clone_size: few; d_call: -
cdr3_aa: CASRQLGNTIYF; cdr3_nt: TGTGCCAGCAGACAGTTAGGAAACACCATATATTTT; v_call: TRBV2; j_call: TRBJ1-3; clone_size: few; d_call: -
cdr3_aa: CASSPTSGQETQYF; cdr3_nt: TGTGCCAGCTCGCCGACTAGCGGCCAAGAGACCCAGTACTTC; v_call: TRBV18; j_call: TRBJ2-5; clone_size: few; d_call: TRBD2
cdr3_aa: CASSQGTGREKTQYF; cdr3_nt: TGTGCCAGCAGCCAGGGGACAGGGAGGGAAAAGACCCAGTACTTC; v_call: TRBV11-2; j_call: TRBJ2-5; clone_size: few; d_call: TRBD1